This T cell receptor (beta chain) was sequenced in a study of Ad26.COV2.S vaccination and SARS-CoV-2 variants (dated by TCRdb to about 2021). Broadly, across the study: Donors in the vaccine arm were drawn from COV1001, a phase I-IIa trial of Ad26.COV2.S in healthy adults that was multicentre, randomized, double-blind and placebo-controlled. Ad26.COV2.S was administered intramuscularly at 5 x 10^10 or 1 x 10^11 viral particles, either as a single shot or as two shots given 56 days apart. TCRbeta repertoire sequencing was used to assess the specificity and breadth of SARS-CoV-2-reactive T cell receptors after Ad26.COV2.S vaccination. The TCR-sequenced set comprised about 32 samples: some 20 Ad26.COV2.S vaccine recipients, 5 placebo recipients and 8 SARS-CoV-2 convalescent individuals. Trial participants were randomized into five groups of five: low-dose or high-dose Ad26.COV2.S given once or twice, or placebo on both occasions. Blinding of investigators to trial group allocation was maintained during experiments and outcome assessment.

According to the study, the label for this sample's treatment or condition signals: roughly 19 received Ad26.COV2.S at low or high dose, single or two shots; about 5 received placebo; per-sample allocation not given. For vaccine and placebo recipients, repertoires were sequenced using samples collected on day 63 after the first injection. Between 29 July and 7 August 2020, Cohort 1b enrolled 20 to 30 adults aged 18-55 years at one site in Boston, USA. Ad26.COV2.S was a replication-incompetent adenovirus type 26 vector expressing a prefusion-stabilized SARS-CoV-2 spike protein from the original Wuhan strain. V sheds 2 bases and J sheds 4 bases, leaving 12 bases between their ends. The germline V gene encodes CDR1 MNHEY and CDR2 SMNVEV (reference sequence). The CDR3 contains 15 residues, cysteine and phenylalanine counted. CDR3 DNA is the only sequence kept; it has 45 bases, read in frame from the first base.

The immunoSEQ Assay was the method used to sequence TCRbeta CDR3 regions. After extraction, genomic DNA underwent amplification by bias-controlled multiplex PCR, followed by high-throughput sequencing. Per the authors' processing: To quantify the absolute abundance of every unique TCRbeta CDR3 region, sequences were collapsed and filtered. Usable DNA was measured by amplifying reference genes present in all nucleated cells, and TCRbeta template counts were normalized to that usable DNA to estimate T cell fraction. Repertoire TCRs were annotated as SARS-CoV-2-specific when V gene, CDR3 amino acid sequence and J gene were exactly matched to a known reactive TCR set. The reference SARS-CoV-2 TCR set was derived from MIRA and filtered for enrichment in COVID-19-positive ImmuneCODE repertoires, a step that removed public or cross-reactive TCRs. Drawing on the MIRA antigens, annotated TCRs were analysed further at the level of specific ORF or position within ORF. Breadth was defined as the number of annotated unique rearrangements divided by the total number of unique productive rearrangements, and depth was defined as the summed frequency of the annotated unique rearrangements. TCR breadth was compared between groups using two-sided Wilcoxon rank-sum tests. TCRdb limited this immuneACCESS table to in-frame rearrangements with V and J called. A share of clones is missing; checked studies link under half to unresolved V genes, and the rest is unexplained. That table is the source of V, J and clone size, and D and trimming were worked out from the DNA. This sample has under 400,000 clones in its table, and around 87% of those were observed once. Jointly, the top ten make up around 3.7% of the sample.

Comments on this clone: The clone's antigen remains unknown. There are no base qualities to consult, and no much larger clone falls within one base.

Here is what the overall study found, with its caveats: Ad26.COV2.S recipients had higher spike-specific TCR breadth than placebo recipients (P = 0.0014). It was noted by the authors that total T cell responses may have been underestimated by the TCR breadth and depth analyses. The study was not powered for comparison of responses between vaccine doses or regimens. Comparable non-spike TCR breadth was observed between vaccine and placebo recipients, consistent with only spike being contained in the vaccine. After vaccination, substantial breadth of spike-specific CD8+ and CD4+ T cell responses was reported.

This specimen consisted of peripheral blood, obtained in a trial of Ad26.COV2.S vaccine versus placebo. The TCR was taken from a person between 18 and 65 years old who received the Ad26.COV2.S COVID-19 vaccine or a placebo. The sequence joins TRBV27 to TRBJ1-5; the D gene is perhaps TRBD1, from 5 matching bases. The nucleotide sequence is TGTGCCAGCAGTTTAGTCCGGGGGTCAAATCAGCCCCAGCATTTT. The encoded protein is CASSLVRGSNQPQHF.